The 10 T cell receptor beta chains listed next were all sequenced from one sample in a study of CD8+CD57+ T cells in acquired aplastic anemia. CDR3 and TCR beta VDJ profiling relied on a genomic DNA template. One entry per CDR3 protein results from TCRdb running MiXCR on the reads. Of 180,000 or so distinct CDR3 sequences listed, 40% to 55% are singletons. Sequenced material: sorted CD4+, CD8+, or CD8+CD57+ T cells (not recorded which) from PBMCs. The receptors were gathered from a human donor in good health.

There are many counts of this clonotype. The genes are TRBV4-2 and TRBJ2-7, with D possibly being TRBD1 (5 bases). This CDR3 spans 16 amino acids. Germline CDR1 and CDR2: LGHNA and YNFKEQ. Trimming removed 0 bases from V and 5 bases from J, with 17 bases in between. The CDR3 DNA is TGTGCCAGCAGCCAAGATGGGGCTACCGGACGGGACGAGCAGTACTTC. Its translation is CASSQDGATGRDEQYF.

The CDR3 nucleotides read TGTGCCAGCAGTTACCGGCAGGCGATCTCTGGAAACACCATATATTTT. Protein product: CASSYRQAISGNTIYF. The chain employs TRBV6-5 and TRBJ1-3; D not resolved. Trimming pared 2 bases from V and 0 bases from J, leaving 11 bases between. CDR1 and CDR2 (germline): MNHEY, SVGAGI. This CDR3 region has 16 residues.

This chain joins TRBV5-1 and TRBJ1-2; no reliable D call. This CDR3 is 13 amino acids long. In germline, CDR1 is SGHRS, CDR2 YFSETQ. V lost 0 bases to trimming and J lost 0 bases, with 3 bases between them. CDR3 protein: CASSLGPNYGYTF. The CDR3 DNA sequence: TGCGCCAGCAGCTTGGGTCCTAACTATGGCTACACCTTC.

The sample holds one count of this clonotype. The CDR3, as DNA: TGCAGCGTTGAAGGGGCAGGGGGTGATGAGCAGTTCTTC. Its translation is CSVEGAGGDEQFF. The chain recombines TRBV29-1 with TRBJ2-1, with TRBD1 matching over 7 bases. This CDR3 spans 13 amino acids. Germline V gene lookup returns CDR1 SQVTM and CDR2 ANQGSEA. After removal of 1 base from V and 8 bases from J, the junction contained 5 bases not matched to a gene.

As regards this clonotype: One end of the junction fails to match germline, which may point to a read error. The V call is TRBV20-1, the J call TRBJ2-7; TRBD2 might be the D (5 bases). The germline gives CDR1 DFQATT, CDR2 SNEGSKA (reference sequence). The CDR3 has 13 residues. CDR3 residues: CSAILANLDERYF. In DNA, the CDR3 is TGCAGTGCTATTCTAGCTAACTTAGACGAGCGGTACTTC.

This clonotype has only a few counts. The CDR3 DNA sequence: TGTGCCAGCAGCTCACCGCGGGAGGGCCCTTCCTACAATGAGCAGTTCTTC. This translates into CASSSPREGPSYNEQFF. The chain employs TRBV7-2 and TRBJ2-1; 9 bases match TRBD2. CDR1 SGHTA and CDR2 FQGNSA come from the germline V gene. The CDR3 contains 17 residues. V shed 4 bases, J shed 1 base, and the junction held 8 bases outside the gene matches.

The chain combines TRBV2 with TRBJ1-6; TRBD1 matches at 7 bases. The ends lost 6 bases at V and 3 bases at J; junction bases unmatched: 5. The CDR3 extends over 15 amino acids. Germline lookup yields CDR1 SNHLY and CDR2 FYNNEI. CDR3 DNA: TGTGCCAGCAGCTCCCAGGGGGTCTATAATTCACCCCTCCACTTT. Protein sequence: CASSSQGVYNSPLHF.

This clonotype showed up just a few times. The V and J genes are TRBV24-1 and TRBJ1-2; a weak D match, TRBD1 (5 bases). From germline, CDR1 is KGHDR and CDR2 SFDVKD. The CDR3 is 12 residues long. Trimming shortened V by 5 bases and J by 8 bases, and 11 bases separated the two germline ends. The DNA for the CDR3 is TGTGCCACCAGTGCAGGGAATAGAGGCTACACCTTC. It translates to CATSAGNRGYTF.

This clonotype appeared a single time. This sequence joins TRBV29-1 and TRBJ1-1; D unclear. The CDR3 is 11 amino acids. V was shortened by 7 bases and J by 7 bases, with 13 bases between the two germline ends. Germline loops: CDR1 SQVTM, CDR2 ANQGSEA. The CDR3 loop is CSARKPDEAFF. CDR3 DNA: TGCAGCGCCCGAAAACCGGATGAAGCTTTCTTT.

This chain connects TRBV20-1 to TRBJ1-5; D unresolved. V lost 5 bases and J lost 1, with 15 bases in between. CDR3 size: 15 residues. Germline assignment: CDR1 DFQATT and CDR2 SNEGSKA (reference sequence). The CDR3 DNA sequence: TGCAGTGCTCCGAGGACGGGGAGGAGCAATCAGCCCCAGCATTTT. Encoded protein: CSAPRTGRSNQPQHF.